Presented here are 5 T cell receptor beta chains from one specimen sequenced in a study of cytomegalovirus exposure and HLA in healthy donors (dated by TCRdb to 2016 to 2017). The method behind the library was the immunoSEQ multiplex PCR assay. TCRdb took over this immuneACCESS table, retaining in-frame rearrangements with V and J assigned. Such tables are incomplete; in checked studies, under half of the missing clones stem from an unresolved V gene, and the remainder is unexplained. This sample has 100,000 to 150,000 clones in its table, and roughly 89% of those were observed once. The ten largest clones represent 2% to 2.5% of the sample. Input material: PBMCs. The receptors derive from a woman aged 18-29 years in good health and CMV-seronegative.

The chain combines TRBV5-6 with TRBJ2-7; 10 positions agree with TRBD2. The CDR3 contains 14 residues. CDR1 is SGHDT, CDR2 YYEEEE, per germline. With 0 bases clipped from V and 5 bases from J, the junction kept 2 bases outside the gene matches. The CDR3 DNA sequence: TGTGCCAGCAGCTTGGGACTAGCGGGCCACGAGCAGTACTTC. Amino acids: CASSLGLAGHEQYF.

This sequence joins TRBV4-1 and TRBJ2-2; D might be TRBD1 (6 bases). This CDR3 comprises 18 residues. CDR1 is MGHRA, CDR2 YSYEKL, per germline. The ends were cut back, 2 bases at V and 1 base at J, with 17 bases in the middle. CDR3 residues: CASSQSRTGTRNTGELFF. CDR3 DNA sequence: TGCGCCAGCAGCCAATCGCGAACCGGGACACGGAACACCGGGGAGCTGTTTTTT.

V is TRBV4-2 and J is TRBJ2-7; 9 bases agree with TRBD1. The CDR3 covers 16 residues. The germline gives CDR1 LGHNA, CDR2 YNFKEQ. After removal of 3 bases from V and 5 bases from J, the junction contained 11 bases not matched to a gene. CDR3 sequence reads: CASSQATGTGLHEQYF. The CDR3 DNA reads TGTGCCAGCAGCCAGGCTACCGGGACAGGGCTCCACGAGCAGTACTTC.

The genes are TRBV5-1 and TRBJ1-1; D is ambiguous. CDR1 SGHRS and CDR2 YFSETQ come from the germline V gene. Trimming pared 4 bases from V and 4 bases from J, leaving 17 bases between. CDR3 size: 15 residues. CDR3 in amino acids: CASSPAGSFITEAFF. CDR3 DNA: TGCGCCAGCAGCCCGGCGGGCAGTTTCATCACTGAAGCTTTCTTT.

This sequence joins TRBV11-2 and TRBJ2-5, with 11 bases fitting TRBD2. V trimming: 1 base; J trimming: 5 bases; junction bases outside the gene matches: 6. The CDR3 is 16 amino acids. Germline V gene lookup returns CDR1 SGHAT and CDR2 FQNNGV. In nucleotides, the CDR3 is TGTGCCAGCAGCTTAGTTATAGCGGGAGGGCTGGAGACCCAGTACTTC. It specifies CASSLVIAGGLETQYF.